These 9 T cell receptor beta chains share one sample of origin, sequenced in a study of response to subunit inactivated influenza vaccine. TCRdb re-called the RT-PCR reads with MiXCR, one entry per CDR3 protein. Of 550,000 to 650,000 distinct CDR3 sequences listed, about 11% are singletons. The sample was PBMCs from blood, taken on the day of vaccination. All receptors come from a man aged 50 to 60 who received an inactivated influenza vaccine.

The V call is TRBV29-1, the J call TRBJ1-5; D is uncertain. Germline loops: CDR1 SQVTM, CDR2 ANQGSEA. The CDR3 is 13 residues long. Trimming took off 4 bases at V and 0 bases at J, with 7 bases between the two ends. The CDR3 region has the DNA TGCAGCGTTGGCGATAATAGCAATCAGCCCCAGCATTTT. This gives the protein CSVGDNSNQPQHF.

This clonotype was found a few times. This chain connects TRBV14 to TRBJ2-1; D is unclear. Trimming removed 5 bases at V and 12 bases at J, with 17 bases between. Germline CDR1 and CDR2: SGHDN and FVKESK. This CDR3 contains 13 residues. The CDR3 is CASSKTWRFGQFF. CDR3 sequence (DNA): TGTGCCAGCAGCAAAACCTGGCGGTTCGGGCAGTTCTTC.

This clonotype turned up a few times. The CDR3: CSARDVAPQYF. CDR3 DNA: TGCAGTGCTAGAGATGTTGCTCCCCAGTACTTC. The rearrangement joins TRBV20-1 to TRBJ2-7, with unresolved D. V was trimmed by 0 bases and J by 10 bases, leaving 10 bases between them. The CDR3 is made up of 11 amino acids. Germline V gene lookup returns CDR1 DFQATT and CDR2 SNEGSKA (reference sequence).

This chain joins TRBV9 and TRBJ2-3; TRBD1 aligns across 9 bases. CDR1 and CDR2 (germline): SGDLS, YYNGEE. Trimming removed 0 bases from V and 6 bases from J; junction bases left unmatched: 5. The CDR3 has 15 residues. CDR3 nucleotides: TGTGCCAGCAGCGTAGGGACAGGGGATAGCGATACGCAGTATTTT. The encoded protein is CASSVGTGDSDTQYF.

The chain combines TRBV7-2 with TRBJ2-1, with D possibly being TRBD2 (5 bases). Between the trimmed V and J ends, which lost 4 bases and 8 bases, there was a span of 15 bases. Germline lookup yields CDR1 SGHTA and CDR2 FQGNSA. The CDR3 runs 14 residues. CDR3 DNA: TGTGCCAGCAGCTCCGGAGGCCCGTACGATGAGCAGTTCTTC. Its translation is CASSSGGPYDEQFF.

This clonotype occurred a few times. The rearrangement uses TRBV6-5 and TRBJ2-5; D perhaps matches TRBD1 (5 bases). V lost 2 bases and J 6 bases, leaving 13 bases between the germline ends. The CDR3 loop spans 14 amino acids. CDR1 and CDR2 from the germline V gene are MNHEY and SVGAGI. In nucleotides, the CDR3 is TGTGCCAGCAGTTACGGGCAGGGTCGAAAGACCCAGTACTTC. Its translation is CASSYGQGRKTQYF.

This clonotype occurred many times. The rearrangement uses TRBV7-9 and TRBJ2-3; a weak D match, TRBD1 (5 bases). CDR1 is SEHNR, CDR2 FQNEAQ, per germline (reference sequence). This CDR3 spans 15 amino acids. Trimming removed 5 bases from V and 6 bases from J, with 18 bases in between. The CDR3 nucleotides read TGTGCCAGCAGCCCTCGGCAGGGTTCGGTTGATACGCAGTATTTT. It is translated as CASSPRQGSVDTQYF.

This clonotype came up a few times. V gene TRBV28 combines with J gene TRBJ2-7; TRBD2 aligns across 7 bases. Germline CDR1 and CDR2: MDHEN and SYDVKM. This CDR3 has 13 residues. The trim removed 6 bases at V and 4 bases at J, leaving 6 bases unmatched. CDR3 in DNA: TGTGCCAGCAGACCTGGGGGGGGGTACGAGCAGTACTTC. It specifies CASRPGGGYEQYF.

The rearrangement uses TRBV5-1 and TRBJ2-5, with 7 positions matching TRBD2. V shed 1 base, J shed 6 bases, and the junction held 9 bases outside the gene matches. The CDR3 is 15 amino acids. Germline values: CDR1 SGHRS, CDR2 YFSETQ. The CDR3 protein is CASSLSLAEGKTQYF. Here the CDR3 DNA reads TGCGCCAGCAGCTTGAGTCTAGCGGAAGGAAAGACCCAGTACTTC. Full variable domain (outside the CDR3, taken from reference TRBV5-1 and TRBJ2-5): KAGVTQTPRYLIKTRGQQVTLSCSPISGHRSVSWYQQTPGQGLQFLFEYFSETQRNKGNFPGRFSGRQFSNSRSEMNVSTLELGDSALYLCASSLSLAEGKTQYFGPGTRLLVL.